This entry lists 2 T cell receptor beta chains sequenced from one sample in a study of blood T cells in healthy people across ages. The second PCR ran 7 to 11 cycles with a sample-barcoded 5' primer and J-beta primers. From the 5' RACE reads, TCRdb called clonotypes with MiXCR, one entry per CDR3 protein. The repertoire consists of 600,000 or so distinct CDR3 sequences, with approximately 30% occurring once and the leading ten covering around 16%. Input material: blood. These receptors were collected from a woman older than 75 in good health.

This clonotype was recorded a few times. Mismatch with germline at one junction end may stem from a read error. The chain has TRBV6-2 or TRBV6-3 and TRBJ1-2, with D possibly TRBD1 on 5 matching bases. The CDR3 runs to 15 residues. Germline V CDR1 and CDR2: MNHEY, SVGEGT. The CDR3 loop reads CASSVGPGGIYGHTF. In DNA form, the CDR3 reads TGTGCCAGCAGTGTGGGGCCAGGAGGCATCTATGGCCACACCTTC.

There are a few counts of this clonotype. The junction does not match germline at one end; this may be a read error. The V call is TRBV12-3 or TRBV12-4, the J call TRBJ2-6; possibly TRBD1 for D (5 bases). The CDR3 is 15 residues long. CDR3 in DNA: TGTGCCAGCAGTTTATTTCTCTCTGGGGCCAACGTCCGGACTTTC. Translation: CASSLFLSGANVRTF.